Listed here are 31 T cell receptor beta chains from one sample, sequenced in a study of CD8 T cells in ankylosing spondylitis. One entry per CDR3 protein, called by TCRdb with MiXCR from the 5' RACE reads. Among about 140,000 distinct CDR3 sequences listed, 7% to 10% were seen once. The sample was synovial fluid, either unsorted or a sorted T cell fraction (not recorded which). The receptors shown here come from a male donor with ankylosing spondylitis.

The chain carries TRBV6-2 or TRBV6-3 and TRBJ2-7; D unclear. The CDR3 contains 16 residues. Between the trimmed V and J ends, which lost 0 bases and 0 bases, there was a span of 12 bases. Germline V gene lookup returns CDR1 MNHEY and CDR2 SVGEGT. CDR3 protein: CASSYSKRQSSYEQYF. The CDR3 DNA sequence: TGTGCCAGCAGTTACTCGAAGCGTCAAAGCTCCTACGAGCAGTACTTC.

This clonotype was found many times. This chain links TRBV4-3 with TRBJ2-7; perhaps TRBD1 as D (5 bases). V dropped 0 bases and J dropped 2 bases, with 11 bases sitting between them. The length of the CDR3 is 15 residues. The germline V gene has CDR1 LGHNA and CDR2 YSLEER. CDR3 amino acids: CASSQDGHLPYEQYF. The CDR3 DNA follows: TGCGCCAGCAGCCAAGATGGACATCTCCCCTACGAGCAGTACTTC.

The sample holds a few counts of this clonotype. V gene TRBV20-1 combines with J gene TRBJ1-5, with TRBD1 matching 9 bases. The CDR3 sequence is 14 residues long. V was clipped by 2 bases and J by 7 bases; unmatched bases: 6. The germline gives CDR1 DFQATT, CDR2 SNEGSKA (reference sequence). CDR3 sequence (DNA): TGCAGTGCTAGACAAACAGGGGGCTGGCAGCCCCAGCATTTT. Its protein product is CSARQTGGWQPQHF.

This clonotype turned up a few times. The rearrangement uses TRBV12-3 or TRBV12-4 and TRBJ1-5; D may be TRBD1 (5 bases). V was pared by 2 bases and J by 5 bases, with 7 bases between. The CDR3 runs 13 residues. The CDR3 DNA reads TGTGCCAGCAGTTTAAGCAGGGATCAGCCCCAGCATTTT. Protein sequence: CASSLSRDQPQHF.

Ten or more counts support this clonotype. With a much larger clone just one base away, this may be a read error. V is TRBV29-1 and J is TRBJ1-2; TRBD1 matches 8 bases. The length of the CDR3 is 11 residues. CDR1 and CDR2 from the germline V gene are SQVTM and ANQGSEA. Trimming removed 7 bases from V and 3 bases from J; junction bases left unmatched: 1. The CDR3 DNA sequence: TGCAGCGAGGGACAGGACTATGGCTACACCTTC. Translating it yields CSEGQDYGYTF.

The chain carries TRBV29-1 and TRBJ2-3, with D perhaps matching TRBD1 (5 bases). There are 14 residues in the CDR3. Germline CDR1 and CDR2: SQVTM and ANQGSEA. The germline V and J ends were trimmed by 4 bases and 4 bases, with 15 bases remaining between them. The CDR3 region is CSVAKGTGPDTQYF. CDR3 nucleotides: TGCAGCGTTGCCAAAGGCACAGGCCCAGATACGCAGTATTTT.

This chain joins TRBV7-9 and TRBJ1-4; D not certain. Germline CDR1 is SEHNR and CDR2 is FQNEAQ (reference sequence). This CDR3 has 12 residues. V was shortened by 5 bases and J by 8 bases, with 9 bases between the two germline ends. The CDR3 region is CASSTSREKLFF. The DNA for the CDR3 is TGTGCCAGCAGCACCAGTAGAGAAAAACTGTTTTTT.

The sample holds many counts of this clonotype. Germline and junction disagree at one end, which may indicate a read error. The chain uses TRBV5-1 and TRBJ2-7, with D possibly matching TRBD1 (5 bases). Germline lookup yields CDR1 SGHRS and CDR2 YFSETQ. CDR3 size: 14 residues. The CDR3: CASSLGQGAYEQYF. In nucleotides, the CDR3 is TGTGCCAGCAGCTTAGGCCAGGGCGCGTACGAGCAGTACTTC. The whole variable domain, remainder taken from reference TRBV5-1 and TRBJ2-7, is KAGVTQTPRYLIKTRGQQVTLSCSPISGHRSVSWYQQTPGQGLQFLFEYFSETQRNKGNFPGRFSGRQFSNSRSEMNVSTLELGDSALYLCASSLGQGAYEQYFGPGTRLTVT.

The chain links TRBV11-2 to TRBJ2-7; 7 bases line up with TRBD2. This CDR3 region has 15 residues. The V segment lost 5 bases and the J segment 3 bases; nucleotides outside the gene matches: 10. CDR1 SGHAT and CDR2 FQNNGV come from the germline V gene. Here the CDR3 DNA reads TGTGCCAGCAGCCCAGAGGTTAGCGGGTACTACGAGCAGTACTTC. This codes for CASSPEVSGYYEQYF.

This clonotype has a handful of counts. The CDR3 DNA is TGTGCCAGCGGCCGGGGTGCAACTAATGAAAAACTGTTTTTT. It yields the protein CASGRGATNEKLFF. The chain combines TRBV28 with TRBJ1-4; D gene ambiguous. In germline, CDR1 is MDHEN, CDR2 SYDVKM. The CDR3 covers 14 residues. Trimming cost V 8 bases and J 0 bases, with 10 bases left between them.

This clonotype has just a few counts. The J gene is TRBJ2-7, the V gene TRBV5-1, with D maybe TRBD2 (5 bases). V lost 3 bases, J lost 0 bases, and 22 bases lay in between. Germline CDR1 SGHRS, CDR2 YFSETQ. The CDR3 loop spans 18 amino acids. The CDR3 region has the DNA TGCGCCAGCAGCTCGCCAGCCGGGTCGGGATTGGGCTCCTACGAGCAGTACTTC. It encodes CASSSPAGSGLGSYEQYF. The variable domain in full, completed from reference TRBV5-1 and TRBJ2-7, reads KAGVTQTPRYLIKTRGQQVTLSCSPISGHRSVSWYQQTPGQGLQFLFEYFSETQRNKGNFPGRFSGRQFSNSRSEMNVSTLELGDSALYLCASSSPAGSGLGSYEQYFGPGTRLTVT.

J is TRBJ2-5 and V is TRBV28; D is perhaps TRBD1 or TRBD2 (5 bases each). CDR3 length: 15 residues. V lost 5 bases, J lost 0 bases, and 13 bases lay in between. Germline CDR1 reads MDHEN; CDR2 reads SYDVKM. For the CDR3, the DNA is TGTGCCAGCAGTAAAGGGACCGTGTACCAAGAGACCCAGTACTTC. It encodes CASSKGTVYQETQYF.

The table lists this clonotype with many counts. The J gene is TRBJ1-6, the V gene TRBV5-4, with D hard to call. This CDR3 has 17 amino acids. Looked up from germline, CDR1 is SGHNT and CDR2 is YYREEE (reference sequence). Trimming cost V 4 bases and J 0 bases, with 14 bases left between them. CDR3 residues: CASSNGATSSYNSPLHF. The CDR3 bases are TGTGCCAGCAGCAACGGCGCGACCAGCTCCTATAATTCACCCCTCCACTTT.

V usage is TRBV11-1 and J usage is TRBJ2-1; 14 bases line up with TRBD2. Germline V lookup: CDR1 SGHAT, CDR2 FQDESV (reference sequence). CDR3 length: 16 amino acids. V lost 4 bases and J lost 13; bases outside the gene matches: 12. This CDR3 is CASSYTTSGGASLQFF. CDR3 sequence (DNA): TGTGCCAGCAGCTATACGACTAGCGGGGGGGCTTCCCTACAGTTCTTC.

J is TRBJ1-2 and V is TRBV7-9; D might be TRBD1 (5 bases). Per the germline V gene, CDR1 is SEHNR and CDR2 is FQNEAQ (reference sequence). Trimming left V 3 bases short and J 2 bases short, with 13 bases between. CDR3 size: 15 residues. CDR3 nucleotides: TGTGCCAGCAGCTTTTATAATGGGGCGAACTATGGCTACACCTTC. It is translated as CASSFYNGANYGYTF.

This clonotype was detected only a few times. This chain links TRBV5-1 with TRBJ1-1; D gene ambiguous. V lost 1 base and J lost 1, with 11 bases in between. The CDR3 runs 15 residues. CDR1 is SGHRS, CDR2 YFSETQ, per germline. CDR3: CASSLKPNQNTEAFF. CDR3 bases: TGCGCCAGCAGCTTGAAGCCGAACCAGAACACTGAAGCTTTCTTT.

The chain is built from TRBV7-2 and TRBJ2-7, with 7 nucleotides matching TRBD1. V dropped 7 bases and J dropped 7; count of bases not matched to a gene: 7. This CDR3 is 12 amino acids long. The V gene's germline CDR1 is SGHTA and CDR2 FQGNSA. CDR3 sequence: CASNRQGGEQYF. In nucleotides, the CDR3 is TGTGCCAGCAATCGACAGGGTGGAGAGCAGTACTTC.

This clonotype was detected ten times or more. V and J are TRBV3-1 and TRBJ1-1; the match to TRBD1 covers 7 bases. V dropped 7 bases and J dropped 5; count of bases not matched to a gene: 7. Germline values: CDR1 LGHDT, CDR2 YNNKEL (reference sequence). This CDR3 is 13 amino acids long. Here the CDR3 reads CASTRQGETEAFF. CDR3 coding DNA: TGTGCCAGCACCAGACAGGGTGAAACTGAAGCTTTCTTT.

This clonotype occurred a few times. This chain uses TRBV20-1 with TRBJ1-1; tentatively, D is TRBD1 (5 bases). CDR1 and CDR2 (germline): DFQATT, SNEGSKA (reference sequence). There are 15 residues in the CDR3. The ends were cut back, 1 base at V and 1 base at J, with 13 bases in the middle. The DNA of the CDR3 is TGCAGTGCTAGAGGGGCCCGGGGGACGAACACTGAAGCTTTCTTT. Translation: CSARGARGTNTEAFF.

A few counts support this clonotype. The chain employs TRBV27 and TRBJ2-7, with D maybe TRBD2 (7 bases). Germline values: CDR1 MNHEY, CDR2 SMNVEV (reference sequence). The V end lost 6 bases, the J end lost 9 bases, and 30 bases lay between the germline ends. This CDR3 spans 17 amino acids. The CDR3 DNA reads TGTGCCAGCAGCCTCTTGGGGGCTAGCGGACCTCCCTGGGGGCAGTACTTC. Its protein product is CASSLLGASGPPWGQYF.

The chain uses TRBV5-1 and TRBJ2-7; 9 bases map to TRBD1. V was pared by 0 bases and J by 1 base, with 2 bases of the junction left unmatched. The CDR3 is made up of 15 amino acids. The germline V gene encodes CDR1 SGHRS and CDR2 YFSETQ. CDR3 DNA sequence: TGCGCCAGCAGCTTGGACGGGACAGGGTCCTACGAGCAGTACTTC. Protein sequence: CASSLDGTGSYEQYF.

This chain uses TRBV3-1 with TRBJ2-1; the D call may be TRBD1 or TRBD2 (5 bases each). The CDR3 totals 19 residues. CDR1 LGHDT and CDR2 YNNKEL come from the germline V gene (reference sequence). Trimming shortened V by 0 bases and J by 4 bases, and 22 bases separated the two germline ends. CDR3 DNA sequence: TGTGCCAGCAGCCAAGAAGGGTTTTTGAGAGGGGATAATTACAATGAGCAGTTCTTC. This encodes CASSQEGFLRGDNYNEQFF.

This clonotype turned up a few times. The J gene is TRBJ2-4, the V gene TRBV3-1, with 7 bases identical to TRBD1. Germline V CDR1 and CDR2: LGHDT, YNNKEL (reference sequence). CDR3 length: 16 residues. V shed 1 base, J shed 6 bases, and the junction held 9 bases outside the gene matches. CDR3 loop: CASSQAAGTVLNIQYF. The CDR3 bases are TGTGCCAGCAGCCAAGCCGCCGGGACAGTCTTAAACATTCAGTACTTC.

The sample holds a few counts of this clonotype. This rearrangement joins TRBV12-3 or TRBV12-4 to TRBJ2-7; 16 bases match TRBD2. The J segment lost 5 bases and the V segment lost 6 bases, leaving 7 bases of the junction unmatched. There are 16 residues in the CDR3. CDR3 sequence: CASSPGTSGRANEQYF. The CDR3 bases are TGTGCCAGCAGCCCGGGGACTAGCGGGAGGGCCAACGAGCAGTACTTC.

Ten or more counts support this clonotype. V is TRBV10-3 and J is TRBJ2-1, with TRBD2 as a possible D gene (6 bases). The CDR3 consists of 13 residues. Germline assignment: CDR1 ENHRY and CDR2 SYGVKD. Trimming took 7 bases from V and 8 from J, leaving 15 bases between them. The CDR3 loop is CAITGGPEDEQFF. The CDR3, as DNA: TGTGCCATCACCGGGGGACCCGAGGATGAGCAGTTCTTC.

This clonotype was counted at least ten times. V usage is TRBV7-9 and J usage is TRBJ1-4, with a tentative D call TRBD1 (5 bases). The CDR3 sequence is 13 residues long. V was clipped by 6 bases and J by 11 bases, with 16 bases between them. Germline lookup yields CDR1 SEHNR and CDR2 FQNEAQ (reference sequence). DNA for the CDR3: TGTGCCAGCAGTAACACCAGGGACGTGAAACTGTTTTTT. Its translation is CASSNTRDVKLFF.

Here the CDR3 reads CASSGGQVGANVLTF. CDR3 bases: TGTGCCAGCAGTGGGGGACAGGTTGGGGCCAACGTCCTGACTTTC. The chain carries TRBV2 and TRBJ2-6; 8 positions agree with TRBD1. The CDR3 contains 15 residues. Germline loops: CDR1 SNHLY, CDR2 FYNNEI. The V and J ends lost 4 bases and 3 bases, in that order; junction bases with no gene match: 2.

This clonotype was observed many times. The chain links TRBV3-1 to TRBJ1-6; no clear D. Germline V gene sequence: CDR1 LGHDT, CDR2 YNNKEL (reference sequence). CDR3 length equals 14 residues. The germline V and J ends were trimmed by 2 bases and 8 bases, with 10 bases remaining between them. The CDR3 is CASSQPAIDSPLHF. The DNA of the CDR3 is TGTGCCAGCAGCCAACCAGCAATAGATTCACCCCTCCACTTT.

This clonotype was seen ten or more times. This chain links TRBV3-1 with TRBJ1-1; weak D call: TRBD1 (5 bases). Germline CDR1 and CDR2: LGHDT and YNNKEL (reference sequence). The ends were cut back, 2 bases at V and 6 bases at J, with 7 bases in the middle. This CDR3 contains 12 residues. The CDR3 DNA sequence: TGTGCCAGCAGCCAATGGGGGGCTGAAGCTTTCTTT. Translated: CASSQWGAEAFF.

This clonotype was counted many times. The V gene is TRBV27, the J gene TRBJ2-7; D unresolved. Trimming took off 6 bases at V and 5 bases at J, with 8 bases between the two ends. This CDR3 is built from 11 residues. CDR1 MNHEY and CDR2 SMNVEV come from the germline V gene (reference sequence). CDR3 DNA sequence: TGTGCCAGCAGCCAATTCGACGAGCAGTACTTC. It yields the protein CASSQFDEQYF.

The chain joins TRBV6-6 to TRBJ1-1; D ambiguous. Germline-derived CDR1 and CDR2 are MNHNY and SVGAGI (reference sequence). V was pared by 6 bases and J by 7 bases, with 15 bases between. CDR3 length equals 13 residues. For the CDR3, the DNA is TGTGCCAGCAGCTCCCAGAGGTCTCATGAAGCTTTCTTT. This codes for CASSSQRSHEAFF.